The rows below give T cell receptor beta chains drawn from one sample of a study of Tregs in tolerant kidney transplant recipients. For these receptors, no antigen is known. Produced via immunoSEQ multiplex PCR; TCRdb's table is partial and in-frame only. The sample holds 15,000 to 17,000 clones; around 53% are singletons and the top ten take 3.3%. The sample was CD4+ T cells from blood cultured with allogeneic cells, taken before the transplant. These receptor sequences come from a human patient who received a combined kidney and bone marrow transplant. Both conserved end residues are part of each CDR3. The order of the fields is clone size, J gene, D gene, V gene, CDR3 length, CDR3 protein, CDR3 DNA. D genes are given only for firm matches. Some rows have no size entry. The others give once, few or many, or a class for an expanded clone.

clone size: -
J gene: TRBJ2-2
D gene: -
V gene: TRBV15
CDR3 length: 15
CDR3 protein: CATSRATRWAGELFF
CDR3 DNA: TGTGCCACCAGCAGAGCGACACGCTGGGCCGGGGAGCTGTTTTTT

clone size: -
J gene: TRBJ1-5
D gene: TRBD1
V gene: TRBV7-2
CDR3 length: 14
CDR3 protein: CASSHQGAVQPQHF
CDR3 DNA: TGTGCCAGCAGCCATCAGGGGGCGGTTCAGCCCCAGCATTTT

clone size: -
J gene: TRBJ2-1
D gene: TRBD2
V gene: TRBV11-2
CDR3 length: 16
CDR3 protein: CASSFRLAGNYNEQFF
CDR3 DNA: TGTGCCAGCAGCTTTCGACTAGCGGGAAACTACAATGAGCAGTTCTTC

clone size: few
J gene: TRBJ1-3
D gene: -
V gene: TRBV4-3
CDR3 length: 15
CDR3 protein: CASSHRVRSGNTIYF
CDR3 DNA: TGCGCCAGCAGCCACCGGGTCCGCTCTGGAAACACCATATATTTT

clone size: -
J gene: TRBJ1-1
D gene: -
V gene: TRBV21-1
CDR3 length: 15
CDR3 protein: CASSTPGQGGTEAFF
CDR3 DNA: TGTGCCAGCAGCACCCCGGGACAGGGAGGAACTGAAGCTTTCTTT

clone size: -
J gene: TRBJ2-3
D gene: -
V gene: TRBV15
CDR3 length: 15
CDR3 protein: CATSRVEPFSNTQYF
CDR3 DNA: TGTGCCACCAGCAGGGTCGAACCCTTTAGCAATACGCAGTATTTT

clone size: few
J gene: TRBJ1-1
D gene: -
V gene: TRBV11-3
CDR3 length: 15
CDR3 protein: CASKNSRGGMVEAFF
CDR3 DNA: TGTGCCAGCAAAAATTCTAGGGGGGGGATGGTTGAAGCTTTCTTT

clone size: -
J gene: TRBJ2-1
D gene: -
V gene: TRBV23-1
CDR3 length: 18
CDR3 protein: CASSHPSLGQRSYNEQFF
CDR3 DNA: TGCGCCAGCAGTCACCCCTCGCTTGGACAGCGGTCCTACAATGAGCAGTTCTTC

clone size: -
J gene: TRBJ1-5
D gene: TRBD1
V gene: TRBV4-1
CDR3 length: 15
CDR3 protein: CASSRTGFSNQPQHF
CDR3 DNA: TGCGCCAGCAGCCGGACAGGCTTTAGCAATCAGCCCCAGCATTTT

clone size: -
J gene: TRBJ1-2
D gene: -
V gene: TRBV5-6
CDR3 length: 14
CDR3 protein: CASSAPPGLRGYTF
CDR3 DNA: TGTGCCAGCAGCGCCCCACCAGGCCTTAGGGGCTACACCTTC

clone size: -
J gene: TRBJ2-7
D gene: -
V gene: TRBV19
CDR3 length: 14
CDR3 protein: CASSIAGEVYEQYF
CDR3 DNA: TGTGCCAGTAGTATAGCGGGAGAGGTGTACGAGCAGTACTTC

clone size: -
J gene: TRBJ2-5
D gene: -
V gene: TRBV11-2
CDR3 length: 12
CDR3 protein: CASSYARETQYF
CDR3 DNA: TGTGCCAGCAGCTACGCCAGGGAGACCCAGTACTTC

clone size: -
J gene: TRBJ2-7
D gene: -
V gene: TRBV20-1
CDR3 length: 11
CDR3 protein: CSARPKGEQYF
CDR3 DNA: TGCAGTGCTAGACCCAAGGGGGAGCAGTACTTC

clone size: -
J gene: TRBJ2-7
D gene: -
V gene: TRBV5-1
CDR3 length: 11
CDR3 protein: CASSLAGEQYF
CDR3 DNA: TGCGCCAGCAGCTTGGCCGGGGAGCAGTACTTC

clone size: few
J gene: TRBJ2-1
D gene: TRBD2
V gene: TRBV5-6
CDR3 length: 14
CDR3 protein: CASSSGTSGRDKFF
CDR3 DNA: TGTGCCAGCAGCTCCGGGACTAGCGGGAGAGATAAGTTCTTC

clone size: -
J gene: TRBJ1-2
D gene: -
V gene: TRBV11-3
CDR3 length: 15
CDR3 protein: CASSQQGGGNYGYTF
CDR3 DNA: TGTGCCAGCAGCCAGCAAGGGGGGGGCAACTATGGCTACACCTTC

clone size: -
J gene: TRBJ2-2
D gene: TRBD2
V gene: TRBV11-3
CDR3 length: 15
CDR3 protein: CASSMSGGAFGELFF
CDR3 DNA: TGTGCCAGCAGCATGAGCGGGGGGGCTTTCGGGGAGCTGTTTTTT

clone size: -
J gene: TRBJ2-5
D gene: TRBD2
V gene: TRBV5-1
CDR3 length: 17
CDR3 protein: CASSPGLAGGLGETQYF
CDR3 DNA: TGCGCCAGCAGCCCCGGACTAGCGGGAGGGCTCGGGGAGACCCAGTACTTC

clone size: few
J gene: TRBJ1-2
D gene: TRBD1
V gene: TRBV10-3
CDR3 length: 13
CDR3 protein: CAISPRGTAGYTF
CDR3 DNA: TGTGCCATCAGTCCCAGGGGGACGGCTGGCTACACCTTC

clone size: -
J gene: TRBJ2-4
D gene: TRBD2
V gene: TRBV7-6
CDR3 length: 17
CDR3 protein: CASSLEASGGDKNIQYF
CDR3 DNA: TGTGCCAGCAGCTTAGAGGCTAGCGGGGGGGACAAAAACATTCAGTACTTC

clone size: few
J gene: TRBJ2-1
D gene: TRBD2
V gene: TRBV11-2
CDR3 length: 11
CDR3 protein: CASSSGGEQFF
CDR3 DNA: TGTGCCAGCAGCTCGGGGGGTGAGCAGTTCTTC

clone size: -
J gene: TRBJ2-2
D gene: -
V gene: TRBV7-8
CDR3 length: 14
CDR3 protein: CASSLDRVGGELFF
CDR3 DNA: TGTGCCAGCAGCTTAGACAGGGTAGGCGGGGAGCTGTTTTTT

clone size: -
J gene: TRBJ1-2
D gene: TRBD1
V gene: TRBV6-5
CDR3 length: 15
CDR3 protein: CASSYAGGRAYGYTF
CDR3 DNA: TGTGCCAGCAGTTACGCAGGGGGCCGTGCCTATGGCTACACCTTC

clone size: few
J gene: TRBJ2-7
D gene: TRBD1
V gene: TRBV2
CDR3 length: 16
CDR3 protein: CASSPTGGVLYNEQYF
CDR3 DNA: TGTGCCAGCAGCCCAACAGGGGGCGTCTTGTACAACGAGCAGTACTTC

clone size: once
J gene: TRBJ2-7
D gene: TRBD1
V gene: TRBV27
CDR3 length: 15
CDR3 protein: CASSRGGQGEMGQYF
CDR3 DNA: TGTGCCAGCAGTAGGGGGGGACAGGGGGAAATGGGGCAGTACTTC

clone size: -
J gene: TRBJ2-5
D gene: TRBD1
V gene: TRBV14
CDR3 length: 14
CDR3 protein: CATRQAGGAETQYF
CDR3 DNA: TGTGCCACCCGCCAAGCAGGGGGCGCGGAGACCCAGTACTTC

clone size: -
J gene: TRBJ1-2
D gene: TRBD1
V gene: TRBV4-3
CDR3 length: 15
CDR3 protein: CASSQDGDRYYGYTF
CDR3 DNA: TGCGCCAGCAGCCAAGATGGGGACAGATACTATGGCTACACCTTC

clone size: few
J gene: TRBJ2-3
D gene: -
V gene: TRBV5-1
CDR3 length: 13
CDR3 protein: CASSGPSTDTQYF
CDR3 DNA: TGCGCCAGCAGCGGCCCGAGCACAGATACGCAGTATTTT

clone size: -
J gene: TRBJ1-2
D gene: -
V gene: TRBV4-2
CDR3 length: 13
CDR3 protein: CASSLDGQYGYTF
CDR3 DNA: TGTGCCAGCAGCTTGGACGGACAGTATGGCTACACCTTC

clone size: few
J gene: TRBJ1-1
D gene: -
V gene: TRBV5-1
CDR3 length: 14
CDR3 protein: CASASWGEDTEAFF
CDR3 DNA: TGCGCCAGCGCGAGTTGGGGGGAAGATACTGAAGCTTTCTTT

clone size: -
J gene: TRBJ2-7
D gene: -
V gene: TRBV27
CDR3 length: 14
CDR3 protein: CASRRTGGAYEQYF
CDR3 DNA: TGTGCCAGCAGACGAACGGGGGGCGCCTACGAGCAGTACTTC

clone size: -
J gene: TRBJ1-1
D gene: -
V gene: TRBV5-6
CDR3 length: 14
CDR3 protein: CASIRGRESPEAFF
CDR3 DNA: TGTGCCAGCATTCGGGGAAGGGAATCCCCTGAAGCTTTCTTT

clone size: few
J gene: TRBJ1-3
D gene: -
V gene: TRBV10-3
CDR3 length: 15
CDR3 protein: CAIRQDRYSGNTIYF
CDR3 DNA: TGTGCCATCAGACAGGACAGATACTCTGGAAACACCATATATTTT

clone size: few
J gene: TRBJ1-2
D gene: -
V gene: TRBV2
CDR3 length: 16
CDR3 protein: CASSEHGRTANYGYTF
CDR3 DNA: TGTGCCAGCAGTGAGCACGGCCGCACAGCTAACTATGGCTACACCTTC

clone size: -
J gene: TRBJ2-3
D gene: TRBD2
V gene: TRBV6-4
CDR3 length: 13
CDR3 protein: CAITSGNTDTQYF
CDR3 DNA: TGTGCCATAACTAGCGGAAACACAGATACGCAGTATTTT

clone size: -
J gene: TRBJ2-7
D gene: TRBD1
V gene: TRBV11-3
CDR3 length: 15
CDR3 protein: CASSLARDSKPFKYF
CDR3 DNA: TGTGCCAGCAGCTTAGCCCGGGACAGCAAACCGTTCAAGTACTTC

clone size: few
J gene: TRBJ1-2
D gene: TRBD1
V gene: TRBV11-2
CDR3 length: 15
CDR3 protein: CASSSQGGLDYGYTF
CDR3 DNA: TGTGCCAGCAGCTCCCAGGGGGGATTGGACTATGGCTACACCTTC

clone size: -
J gene: TRBJ2-7
D gene: TRBD1
V gene: TRBV9
CDR3 length: 14
CDR3 protein: CASSADRGPYEQYF
CDR3 DNA: TGTGCCAGCAGCGCGGACAGGGGACCCTACGAGCAGTACTTC

clone size: -
J gene: TRBJ2-1
D gene: -
V gene: TRBV4-1
CDR3 length: 13
CDR3 protein: CASSQVGRYEQFF
CDR3 DNA: TGCGCCAGCAGCCAGGTGGGGCGTTATGAGCAGTTCTTC

clone size: few
J gene: TRBJ2-7
D gene: TRBD2
V gene: TRBV11-1
CDR3 length: 14
CDR3 protein: CASTLSGGSYEQYF
CDR3 DNA: TGTGCCAGCACCCTAAGCGGGGGCTCCTACGAGCAGTACTTC

clone size: few
J gene: TRBJ1-5
D gene: -
V gene: TRBV7-2
CDR3 length: 14
CDR3 protein: CASSLVWRNQPQHF
CDR3 DNA: TGTGCCAGCAGCTTAGTTTGGAGGAATCAGCCCCAGCATTTT

clone size: -
J gene: TRBJ1-5
D gene: -
V gene: TRBV6-1
CDR3 length: 14
CDR3 protein: CASSGHHYNQPQHF
CDR3 DNA: TGTGCCAGCAGTGGACACCATTATAATCAGCCCCAGCATTTT

clone size: -
J gene: TRBJ1-5
D gene: TRBD1
V gene: TRBV19
CDR3 length: 16
CDR3 protein: CASSTRGRGQGQPQHF
CDR3 DNA: TGTGCCAGTAGTACCCGGGGCAGGGGGCAGGGGCAGCCCCAGCATTTT

clone size: -
J gene: TRBJ1-2
D gene: TRBD1
V gene: TRBV5-1
CDR3 length: 15
CDR3 protein: CASSLAGQGNYGYTF
CDR3 DNA: TGCGCCAGCAGCTTGGCCGGACAGGGGAACTATGGCTACACCTTC

clone size: -
J gene: TRBJ2-1
D gene: -
V gene: TRBV11-2
CDR3 length: 13
CDR3 protein: CASSLLTFGEQFF
CDR3 DNA: TGTGCCAGCAGCTTATTAACCTTCGGTGAGCAGTTCTTC

clone size: -
J gene: TRBJ2-7
D gene: TRBD1
V gene: TRBV5-6
CDR3 length: 16
CDR3 protein: CASSLPRTGKTYEQYF
CDR3 DNA: TGTGCCAGCAGCCTCCCGCGGACAGGAAAAACTTACGAGCAGTACTTC